This TCR beta chain was documented in a study of CD8+ T cells in alopecia areata. Findings of the study overall: Among the top 100, expanded CD8+ clones, as well as scalp clonality, were significantly decreased by tofacitinib.

The V end lost 4 bases, the J end lost 3 bases, and 16 bases lay between the germline ends. The CDR3 length is 15 residues. Germline V gene lookup returns CDR1 SQVTM and CDR2 ANQGSEA. The sample holds a few counts of this clone. Its antigen is not identified. Treatment indicated: oral pan-JAK inhibitor, 5-10 mg twice daily. Sequencing relied on a cDNA template that was reverse transcribed from extracted RNA. Repertoires were generated with immunoSEQ multiplex PCR, while TCRdb's copy carries only in-frame clones and drops some. The top ten clones hold under 0.55% of a sample with hundreds of thousands of clones, 30% to 40% of them seen once.

The chain employs TRBV29-1 and TRBJ2-1, with D hard to call. Sequences were derived from CD4+ T cells sorted from blood, sampled at approximately week 30, from a patient treated with tofacitinib. The source is a human donor with alopecia areata. The CDR3 loop reads CSVANRLTFYNEQFF. The DNA for the CDR3 is TGCAGCGTTGCGAATAGGCTCACATTCTACAATGAGCAGTTCTTC.